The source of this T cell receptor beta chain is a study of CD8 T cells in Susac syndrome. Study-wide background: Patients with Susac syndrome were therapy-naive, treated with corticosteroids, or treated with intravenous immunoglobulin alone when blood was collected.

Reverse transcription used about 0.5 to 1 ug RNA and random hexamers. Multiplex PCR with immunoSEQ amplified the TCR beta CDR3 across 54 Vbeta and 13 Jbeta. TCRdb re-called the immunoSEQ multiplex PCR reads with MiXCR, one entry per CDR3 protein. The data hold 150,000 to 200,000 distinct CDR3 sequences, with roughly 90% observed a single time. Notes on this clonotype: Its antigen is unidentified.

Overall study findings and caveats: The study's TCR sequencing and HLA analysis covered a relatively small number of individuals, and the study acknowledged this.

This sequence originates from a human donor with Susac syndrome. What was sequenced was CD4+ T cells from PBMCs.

CDR3 in amino acids: CSASEGGGGEKLFF. The CDR3 DNA reads as TGCAGTGCTAGCGAAGGAGGGGGCGGTGAAAAACTGTTTTTT. This sequence joins TRBV20-1 and TRBJ1-4, with 7 bases aligning to TRBD1. V dropped 3 bases and J dropped 7; count of bases not matched to a gene: 8. Looked up from germline, CDR1 is DFQATT and CDR2 is SNEGSKA (reference sequence). The CDR3 extends over 14 amino acids.